A single sample gave rise to the 8 T cell receptor beta chains below, sequenced in a study of blood T cell repertoires in COVID-19. Assay used: immunoSEQ multiplex PCR; TCRdb lists only in-frame clones, some missing. The profile shows 15,000 to 20,000 clones, about 82% of them singletons. Source material: peripheral blood. These receptor sequences come from a man of 80 years or more with acute or convalescent COVID-19.

The V and J genes are TRBV15 and TRBJ1-2, with D possibly matching TRBD1 (6 bases). V lost 9 bases to trimming and J lost 9 bases, with 20 bases between them. The CDR3 runs 13 residues. Germline loops: CDR1 LNHNV, CDR2 YYDKDF (reference sequence). DNA for the CDR3: TGTGCCACGACAAGATCAGGGGTGGGTCGCTACACCTTC. Translation gives CATTRSGVGRYTF.

This rearrangement joins TRBV19 to TRBJ1-5; D is possibly TRBD1 (5 bases). The CDR3 has 14 amino acids. The germline V and J ends were trimmed by 6 bases and 0 bases, with 9 bases remaining between them. In germline, CDR1 is LNHDA, CDR2 SQIVND (reference sequence). The CDR3 reads CASRQGYSNQPQHF. CDR3 nucleotides: TGTGCCAGTAGGCAGGGATATAGCAATCAGCCCCAGCATTTT.

The sample holds many counts of this clone. The chain recombines TRBV5-1 with TRBJ1-1, with 7 bases aligning to TRBD1. Looked up from germline, CDR1 is SGHRS and CDR2 is YFSETQ. The CDR3 spans 13 residues. The V gene end was trimmed by 0 bases and the J gene end by 8 bases; junction bases not matched to a gene: 4. CDR3 coding DNA: TGCGCCAGCAGCTTGGAACAGGGGTTGGAAGCTTTCTTT. This gives the protein CASSLEQGLEAFF.

This chain connects TRBV7-2 to TRBJ1-6; D is possibly TRBD1 (5 bases). CDR3 length: 15 amino acids. Trimming shortened V by 0 bases and J by 7 bases, and 10 bases separated the two germline ends. CDR1 and CDR2 from the germline V gene are SGHTA and FQGNSA. The DNA for the CDR3 is TGTGCCAGCAGCTTAGCGGCGGACATAAATTCACCCCTCCACTTT. Its protein product is CASSLAADINSPLHF.

This clone was detected only once. The chain combines TRBV5-1 with TRBJ2-3, with 9 nucleotides matching TRBD2. Germline V gene sequence: CDR1 SGHRS, CDR2 YFSETQ. J lost 3 bases, V lost 4 bases, and 6 bases had no gene match. This CDR3 has 15 residues. The CDR3 DNA reads TGCGCCAGCAGCGCGGGACTAGCCTTGACAGATACGCAGTATTTT. It is translated as CASSAGLALTDTQYF.

This chain's CDR3 is CASQTGASTGELFF. CDR3 in DNA: TGTGCCAGCCAGACAGGGGCGAGCACCGGGGAGCTGTTTTTT. J is TRBJ2-2 and V is TRBV14, with 8 positions matching TRBD1. Germline CDR1 and CDR2: SGHDN and FVKESK. This CDR3 has 14 residues. J was trimmed by 4 bases and V by 8 bases; bases with no gene match: 6.

In this sample, this clone turned up a few times. V is TRBV19 and J is TRBJ1-5, with D hard to call. V lost 6 bases, J lost 1 base, and 10 bases lay in between. Germline CDR1 LNHDA, CDR2 SQIVND (reference sequence). The CDR3 length is 14 residues. The CDR3 protein is CASRRQASNQPQHF. The CDR3 DNA sequence: TGTGCCAGTAGAAGGCAGGCCAGCAATCAGCCCCAGCATTTT.

The gene calls are TRBV7-3 and TRBJ1-6; 7 bases agree with TRBD1. The CDR3 loop spans 15 amino acids. The J segment lost 5 bases and the V segment lost 0 bases, leaving 1 base of the junction unmatched. Germline-derived CDR1 and CDR2 are SGHTA and FQGTGA. CDR3: CASSLTGTDNSPLHF. The CDR3 DNA follows: TGTGCCAGCAGCTTAACTGGGACAGATAATTCACCCCTCCACTTT.